This T cell receptor (beta chain) was recorded in a study of blood T cell repertoires in COVID-19. The overall study: Collection of acute and convalescent COVID-19 samples took place in the United States, Italy and Spain. The analysed material was cDNA or gDNA that came from T cells, B-cell-depleted T cells, or PBMCs.

The table came from immunoSEQ multiplex PCR; TCRdb's copy has only in-frame clones and leaves some out. The sample records about 190,000 clones, around 90% being singletons. This CDR3 spans 13 amino acids. Trimming removed 2 bases at V and 6 bases at J, with 9 bases between. Germline lookup yields CDR1 LGHDT and CDR2 YNNKEL (reference sequence). The source of this sequence is a man in his fifties or sixties with acute or convalescent COVID-19. Sequencing was performed on peripheral blood. The chain uses TRBV3-1 (or the pseudogene TRBV3-2) and TRBJ2-3; D is undetermined. The CDR3 nucleotides are TGTGCCAGCAGCCAAAACGAGCCTGATACGCAGTATTTT. Translating it yields CASSQNEPDTQYF.